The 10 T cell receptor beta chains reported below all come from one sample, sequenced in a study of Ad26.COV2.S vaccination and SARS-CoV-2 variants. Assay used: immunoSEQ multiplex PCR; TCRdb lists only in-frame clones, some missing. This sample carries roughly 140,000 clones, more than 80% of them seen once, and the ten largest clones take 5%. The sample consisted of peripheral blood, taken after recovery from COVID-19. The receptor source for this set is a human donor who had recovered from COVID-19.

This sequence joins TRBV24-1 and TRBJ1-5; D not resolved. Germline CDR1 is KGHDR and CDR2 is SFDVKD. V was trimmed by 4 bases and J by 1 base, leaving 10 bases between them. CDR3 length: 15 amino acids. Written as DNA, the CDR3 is TGTGCCACCAGTGACTCGGGAGGGAGCAATCAGCCCCAGCATTTT. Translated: CATSDSGGSNQPQHF.

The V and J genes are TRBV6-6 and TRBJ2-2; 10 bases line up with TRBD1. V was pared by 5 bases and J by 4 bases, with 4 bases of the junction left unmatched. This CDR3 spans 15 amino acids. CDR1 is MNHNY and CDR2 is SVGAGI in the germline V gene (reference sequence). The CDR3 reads CASSLRDRGTGELFF. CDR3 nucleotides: TGTGCCAGCAGTCTCCGGGACAGGGGCACCGGGGAGCTGTTTTTT.

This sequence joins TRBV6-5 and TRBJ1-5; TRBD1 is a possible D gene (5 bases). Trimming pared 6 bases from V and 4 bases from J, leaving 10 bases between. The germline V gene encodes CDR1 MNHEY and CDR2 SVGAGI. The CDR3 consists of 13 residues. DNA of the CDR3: TGTGCCAGCAGCGGGACCCCTAATCAGCCCCAGCATTTT. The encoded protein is CASSGTPNQPQHF.

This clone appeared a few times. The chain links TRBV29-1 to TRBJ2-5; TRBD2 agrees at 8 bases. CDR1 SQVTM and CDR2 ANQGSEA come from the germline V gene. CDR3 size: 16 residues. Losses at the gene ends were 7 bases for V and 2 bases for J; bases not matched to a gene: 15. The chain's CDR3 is CSAVPRGGYVQETQYF. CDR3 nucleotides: TGCAGCGCCGTCCCTCGCGGGGGGTACGTTCAAGAGACCCAGTACTTC.

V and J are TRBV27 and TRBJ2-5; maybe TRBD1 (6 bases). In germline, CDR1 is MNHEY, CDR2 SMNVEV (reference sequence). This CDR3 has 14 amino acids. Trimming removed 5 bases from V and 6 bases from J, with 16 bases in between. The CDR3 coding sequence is TGTGCCAGCAGTCCGCGTGGGGGCGGTCAGACCCAGTACTTC. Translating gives CASSPRGGGQTQYF.

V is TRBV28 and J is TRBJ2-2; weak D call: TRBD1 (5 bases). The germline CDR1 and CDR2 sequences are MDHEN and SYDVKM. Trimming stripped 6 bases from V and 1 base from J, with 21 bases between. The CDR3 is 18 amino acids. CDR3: CASSIAPGGAQNTGELFF. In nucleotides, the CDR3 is TGTGCCAGCAGCATAGCCCCAGGTGGGGCCCAGAACACCGGGGAGCTGTTTTTT.

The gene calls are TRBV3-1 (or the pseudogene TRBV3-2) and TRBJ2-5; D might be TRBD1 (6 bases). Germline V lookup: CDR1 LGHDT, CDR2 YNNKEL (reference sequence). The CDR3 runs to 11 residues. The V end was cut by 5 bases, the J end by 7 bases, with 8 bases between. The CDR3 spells CASSSGVTQYF. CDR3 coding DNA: TGTGCCAGCAGCTCAGGGGTGACCCAGTACTTC.

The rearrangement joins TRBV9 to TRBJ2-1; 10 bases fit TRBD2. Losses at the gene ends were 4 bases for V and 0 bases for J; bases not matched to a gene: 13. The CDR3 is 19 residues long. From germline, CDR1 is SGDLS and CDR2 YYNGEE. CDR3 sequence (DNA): TGTGCCAGCAGCCCCCAAGCGGGGGGGAGGTTAAGCTCCTACAATGAGCAGTTCTTC. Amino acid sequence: CASSPQAGGRLSSYNEQFF.

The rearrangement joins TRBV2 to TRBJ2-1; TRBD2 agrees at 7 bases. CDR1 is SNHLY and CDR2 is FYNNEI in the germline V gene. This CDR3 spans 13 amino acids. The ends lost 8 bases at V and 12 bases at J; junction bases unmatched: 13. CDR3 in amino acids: CASRVTSVEGQFF. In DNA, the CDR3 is TGTGCCAGCCGTGTTACTAGCGTTGAGGGGCAGTTCTTC.

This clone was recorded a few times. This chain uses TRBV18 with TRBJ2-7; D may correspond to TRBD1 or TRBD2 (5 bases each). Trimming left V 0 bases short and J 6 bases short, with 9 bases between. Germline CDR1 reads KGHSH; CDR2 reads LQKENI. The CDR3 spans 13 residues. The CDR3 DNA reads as TGTGCCAGCTCACCACCGTGGGGGACCGAGCAGTACTTC. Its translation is CASSPPWGTEQYF.